The 21 T cell receptor beta chains reported below all come from one sample, sequenced in a study of T cell responses to AZD1222 COVID-19 vaccine. Here immunoSEQ multiplex PCR was the method, and the copy in TCRdb shows in-frame clones only, minus some. The sample includes fewer than 120,000 clones, approximately 85% of them seen just once. Sequencing was performed on peripheral blood, taken on day 0 of AZD1222 vaccination. These receptors all come from an adult in good health.

This chain uses TRBV12-3 or TRBV12-4 with TRBJ1-2; no clear D. The CDR3 is 13 residues long. V shed 8 bases and J shed 6 bases, with 16 bases lying between them. The CDR3 coding sequence is TGTGCCAGCTTACGGACGGTGAAGCATGGCTACACCTTC. As protein: CASLRTVKHGYTF.

In its sample, this clone was seen once. This rearrangement joins TRBV4-1 to TRBJ2-5, with D possibly being TRBD1 (5 bases). The CDR3 spans 17 residues. Trimming took 4 bases from V and 0 from J, leaving 18 bases between them. CDR1 and CDR2 (germline): MGHRA, YSYEKL. In DNA form, the CDR3 reads TGCGCCAGCAGCCCCCGACAGATTCTATCAAACCAAGAGACCCAGTACTTC. As protein: CASSPRQILSNQETQYF.

The rearrangement uses TRBV6-5 and TRBJ1-4, with 7 bases aligning to TRBD1. The CDR3 has 15 amino acids. J was trimmed by 5 bases and V by 6 bases; bases with no gene match: 9. From germline, CDR1 is MNHEY and CDR2 SVGAGI. The CDR3 DNA sequence: TGTGCCAGCAGACCTACCGGGACAGTAAATGAAAAACTGTTTTTT. Amino acids: CASRPTGTVNEKLFF.

The rearrangement joins TRBV5-4 to TRBJ2-1; D not certain. Trimming cost V 1 base and J 8 bases, with 16 bases left between them. The germline gives CDR1 SGHNT, CDR2 YYREEE (reference sequence). This CDR3 region has 15 residues. The CDR3 DNA is TGTGCCAGCAGCTTGTCGGATATTACCCACCATGAGCAGTTCTTC. Translating it yields CASSLSDITHHEQFF.

CDR3 sequence reads: CASSETGTGEAFF. CDR3 DNA: TGTGCCAGCAGCGAAACCGGGACAGGAGAAGCTTTCTTT. This chain joins TRBV7-3 and TRBJ1-1; the match to TRBD1 covers 8 bases. This CDR3 spans 13 amino acids. CDR1 is SGHTA, CDR2 FQGTGA, per germline. J was trimmed by 8 bases and V by 5 bases; bases with no gene match: 7.

The gene calls are TRBV6-4 and TRBJ2-1, with TRBD2 identical over 11 bases. The CDR3 is 15 residues long. After removal of 6 bases from V and 4 bases from J, the junction contained 5 bases not matched to a gene. The germline V gene has CDR1 MRHNA and CDR2 SNTAGT. The CDR3 sequence is CASSSGTSGYNEQFF. In DNA, the CDR3 is TGTGCCAGCAGCTCCGGGACTAGCGGTTACAATGAGCAGTTCTTC.

The chain has TRBV7-3 and TRBJ2-3; D gene ambiguous. Germline CDR1 reads SGHTA; CDR2 reads FQGTGA. The CDR3 runs to 15 residues. Deletions cut 2 bases from V and 4 bases from J, with 13 bases between. The CDR3 region is CASSLSADLPDTQYF. The CDR3 region has the DNA TGTGCCAGCAGCTTATCGGCCGACTTGCCAGATACGCAGTATTTT.

The chain joins TRBV7-9 to TRBJ2-2; D remains ambiguous. CDR1 and CDR2 (germline): SEHNR, FQNEAQ (reference sequence). Trimming removed 2 bases from V and 8 bases from J, with 12 bases in between. The CDR3 runs 14 residues. The CDR3 is CASSLRRSGGELFF. The CDR3 DNA reads TGTGCCAGCAGCTTAAGGCGGTCAGGTGGGGAGCTGTTTTTT.

As to this clone: This CDR3 is also generated by other DNA sequences in the sample. The rearrangement uses TRBV7-2 and TRBJ2-7; the D gene is possibly TRBD1 (6 bases). Trimming pared 1 base from V and 3 bases from J, leaving 7 bases between. This CDR3 is 13 amino acids long. Germline values: CDR1 SGHTA, CDR2 FQGNSA. This CDR3 is CASSLGQVYEQYF. The CDR3 DNA reads TGTGCCAGCAGCTTAGGACAGGTCTACGAGCAGTACTTC.

The genes are TRBV28 and TRBJ2-7; TRBD2 is a possible D gene (6 bases). CDR1 MDHEN and CDR2 SYDVKM come from the germline V gene. V lost 3 bases to trimming and J lost 1 base, with 10 bases between them. This CDR3 is 14 amino acids long. In DNA, the CDR3 is TGTGCCAGCAGTTTTGCGGGGAGATCCTACGAGCAGTACTTC. Its protein is CASSFAGRSYEQYF.

The chain carries TRBV28 and TRBJ2-7; 9 bases line up with TRBD1. Germline CDR1 and CDR2: MDHEN and SYDVKM. This CDR3 has 15 residues. The V and J ends lost 3 bases and 4 bases, in that order; junction bases with no gene match: 7. CDR3 residues: CASSLSGTGLYEQYF. The CDR3 coding sequence is TGTGCCAGCAGTTTGAGTGGGACAGGGTTATACGAGCAGTACTTC. The whole variable domain, filled in from reference TRBV28 and TRBJ2-7, reads DVKVTQSSRYLVKRTGEKVFLECVQDMDHENMFWYRQDPGLGLRLIYFSYDVKMKEKGDIPEGYSVSREKKERFSLILESASTNQTSMYLCASSLSGTGLYEQYFGPGTRLTVT.

This clone occurred a few times. The V and J genes are TRBV5-1 and TRBJ2-3; D uncertain. V was cut by 5 bases and J by 2 bases, with 15 bases left in between. Germline V CDR1 and CDR2: SGHRS, YFSETQ. There are 15 residues in the CDR3. In DNA form, the CDR3 reads TGCGCCAGCAGGCTCGTGGTGCCACTCACAGATACGCAGTATTTT. Protein: CASRLVVPLTDTQYF.

For this clone: The sample has other DNA sequences that encode this CDR3 too. The genes are TRBV5-4 and TRBJ1-2; no reliable D call. Looked up from germline, CDR1 is SGHNT and CDR2 is YYREEE (reference sequence). The CDR3 has 14 amino acids. V shed 0 bases and J shed 0 bases, with 6 bases lying between them. The CDR3 is CASSLDTTNYGYTF. CDR3 nucleotide sequence: TGTGCCAGCAGCTTGGACACGACTAACTATGGCTACACCTTC.

V gene TRBV6-5 combines with J gene TRBJ2-1; 9 nucleotides agree with TRBD2. CDR1 is MNHEY, CDR2 SVGAGI, per germline. The V and J ends lost 6 bases and 10 bases, in that order; junction bases with no gene match: 13. The CDR3 length is 15 residues. CDR3 region: CASRSGLARSREQFF. The CDR3 DNA follows: TGTGCCAGCAGGTCGGGACTAGCCCGAAGTCGGGAGCAGTTCTTC.

The chain carries TRBV24-1 and TRBJ2-1; TRBD2 matches at 13 bases. Looked up from germline, CDR1 is KGHDR and CDR2 is SFDVKD. The V segment lost 4 bases and the J segment 8 bases; nucleotides outside the gene matches: 10. The CDR3 spans 17 residues. The CDR3 sequence is CATSDPRTSGSFDEQFF. The CDR3 nucleotides are TGTGCCACCAGTGACCCGCGGACTAGCGGGAGTTTCGATGAGCAGTTCTTC.

The chain joins TRBV28 to TRBJ1-5, with D uncertain. Looked up from germline, CDR1 is MDHEN and CDR2 is SYDVKM. Trimming cost V 8 bases and J 5 bases, with 7 bases left between them. This CDR3 has 11 residues. The CDR3 nucleotides read TGTGCCAGCGCATACCATCAGCCCCAGCATTTT. This gives the protein CASAYHQPQHF.

The sample holds many counts of this clone. The V call is TRBV27, the J call TRBJ1-5, with 7 bases aligning to TRBD1. The J segment lost 7 bases and the V segment lost 5 bases, leaving 20 bases of the junction unmatched. The CDR3 spans 18 residues. Germline V gene data show CDR1 as MNHEY and CDR2 as SMNVEV (reference sequence). CDR3 sequence (DNA): TGTGCCAGCAGTATGGGGTTTGGACAGGTGGGGTTTAACCAGCCCCAGCATTTT. Its translation: CASSMGFGQVGFNQPQHF.

V gene TRBV7-3 combines with J gene TRBJ2-3; D may be TRBD2 (7 bases). Trimming stripped 3 bases from V and 2 bases from J, with 12 bases between. Germline CDR1 is SGHTA and CDR2 is FQGTGA. This CDR3 is built from 15 residues. The CDR3 loop is CASSFGGANTDTQYF. Here the CDR3 DNA reads TGTGCCAGCAGCTTTGGGGGGGCCAACACAGATACGCAGTATTTT.

The sample holds a few counts of this clone. A junction end diverges from the germline sequence, so it may reflect a read error. V and J are TRBV2 and TRBJ1-6; the D is unclear. The CDR3 spans 15 residues. Germline assignment: CDR1 SNHLY and CDR2 FYNNEI. DNA for the CDR3: TGTGCCAGCAGTGAGATGGCATCCTCTAATTCACCCCTCCACTTT. Translating gives CASSEMASSNSPLHF.

This clone has more than one count but fewer than ten. The chain is built from TRBV19 and TRBJ1-4, with D perhaps TRBD1 (6 bases). The V gene's germline CDR1 is LNHDA and CDR2 SQIVND (reference sequence). The CDR3 is made up of 15 amino acids. V lost 4 bases and J lost 0, with 9 bases in between. The CDR3 protein is CASSKGGTTNEKLFF. DNA of the CDR3: TGTGCCAGTAGTAAGGGGGGCACAACTAATGAAAAACTGTTTTTT.

This chain joins TRBV27 and TRBJ2-7; 10 positions agree with TRBD2. This CDR3 spans 14 amino acids. Per the germline V gene, CDR1 is MNHEY and CDR2 is SMNVEV (reference sequence). Trimming removed 3 bases from V and 3 bases from J; junction bases left unmatched: 2. The CDR3 reads CASSFRTSGYEQYF. CDR3 bases: TGTGCCAGCAGTTTCCGGACTAGCGGCTACGAGCAGTACTTC.